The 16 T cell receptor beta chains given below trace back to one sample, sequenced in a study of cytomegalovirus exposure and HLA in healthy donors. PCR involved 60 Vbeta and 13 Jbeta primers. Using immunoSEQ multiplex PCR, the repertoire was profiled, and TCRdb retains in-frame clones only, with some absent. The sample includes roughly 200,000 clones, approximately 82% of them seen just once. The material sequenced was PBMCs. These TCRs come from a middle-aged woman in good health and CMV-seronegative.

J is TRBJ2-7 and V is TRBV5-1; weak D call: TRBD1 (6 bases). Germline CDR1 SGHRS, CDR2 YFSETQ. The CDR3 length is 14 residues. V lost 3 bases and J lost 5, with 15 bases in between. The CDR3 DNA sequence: TGCGCCAGCAGCTCCAGGGGTAGGATTGACGAGCAGTACTTC. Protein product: CASSSRGRIDEQYF.

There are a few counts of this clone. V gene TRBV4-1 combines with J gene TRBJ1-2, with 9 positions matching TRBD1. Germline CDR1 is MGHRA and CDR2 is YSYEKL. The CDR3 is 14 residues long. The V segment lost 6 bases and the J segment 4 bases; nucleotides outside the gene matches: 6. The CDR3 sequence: CASSQTGGIYGYTF. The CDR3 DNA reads TGCGCCAGCAGTCAGACAGGGGGAATCTATGGCTACACCTTC.

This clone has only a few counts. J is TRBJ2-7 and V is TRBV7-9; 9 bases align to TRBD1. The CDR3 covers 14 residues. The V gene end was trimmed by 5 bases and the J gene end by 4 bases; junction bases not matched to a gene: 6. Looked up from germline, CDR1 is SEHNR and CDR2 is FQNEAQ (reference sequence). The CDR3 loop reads CASSPGDRAYEQYF. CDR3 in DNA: TGTGCCAGCAGCCCCGGGGACAGGGCGTACGAGCAGTACTTC.

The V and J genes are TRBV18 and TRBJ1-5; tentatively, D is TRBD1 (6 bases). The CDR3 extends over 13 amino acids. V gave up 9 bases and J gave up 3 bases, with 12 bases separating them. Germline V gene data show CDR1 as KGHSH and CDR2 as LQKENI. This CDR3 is CASAGDYNQPQHF. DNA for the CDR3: TGTGCCAGTGCAGGGGATTACAATCAGCCCCAGCATTTT.

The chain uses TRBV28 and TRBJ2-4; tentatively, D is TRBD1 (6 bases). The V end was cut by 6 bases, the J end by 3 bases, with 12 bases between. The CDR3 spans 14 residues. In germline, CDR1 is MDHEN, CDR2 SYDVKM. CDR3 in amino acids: CASSQDRVKNIQYF. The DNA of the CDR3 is TGTGCCAGCAGCCAGGACAGAGTCAAAAACATTCAGTACTTC.

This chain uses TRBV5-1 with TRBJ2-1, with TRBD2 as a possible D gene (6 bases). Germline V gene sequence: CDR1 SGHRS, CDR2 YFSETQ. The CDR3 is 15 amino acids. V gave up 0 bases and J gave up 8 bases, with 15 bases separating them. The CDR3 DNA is TGCGCCAGCAGCTTGGTGGGGCGGGGTTTCGATGAGCAGTTCTTC. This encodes CASSLVGRGFDEQFF.

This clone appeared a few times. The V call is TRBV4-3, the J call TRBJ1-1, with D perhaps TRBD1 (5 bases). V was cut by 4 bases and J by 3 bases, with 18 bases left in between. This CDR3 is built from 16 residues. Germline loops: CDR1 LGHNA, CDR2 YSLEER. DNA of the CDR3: TGCGCCAGCAGCCTCGCGGGGCGGGGGGGGGACACTGAAGCTTTCTTT. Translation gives CASSLAGRGGDTEAFF.

The CDR3 region is CASSVVLRDTQYF. The CDR3 bases are TGTGCCAGCAGCGTAGTCCTAAGAGATACGCAGTATTTT. The chain employs TRBV9 and TRBJ2-3, with unresolved D. There are 13 residues in the CDR3. Between the trimmed V and J ends, which lost 0 bases and 5 bases, there was a span of 7 bases. The germline V gene encodes CDR1 SGDLS and CDR2 YYNGEE. Looking up the rest from reference TRBV9 and TRBJ2-3 gives the full variable domain: DSGVTQTPKHLITATGQRVTLRCSPRSGDLSVYWYQQSLDQGLQFLIQYYNGEERAKGNILERFSAQQFPDLHSELNLSSLELGDSALYFCASSVVLRDTQYFGPGTRLTVL.

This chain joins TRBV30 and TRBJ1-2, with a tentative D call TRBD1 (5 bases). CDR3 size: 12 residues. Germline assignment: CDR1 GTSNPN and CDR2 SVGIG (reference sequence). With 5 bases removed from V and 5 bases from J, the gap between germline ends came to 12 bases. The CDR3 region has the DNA TGTGCCTGGGGGACTGATGGATATGGCTACACCTTC. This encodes CAWGTDGYGYTF. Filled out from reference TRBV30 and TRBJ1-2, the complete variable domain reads SQTIHQWPATLVQPVGSPLSLECTVEGTSNPNLYWYRQAAGRGLQLLFYSVGIGQISSEVPQNLSASRPQDRQFILSSKKLLLSDSGFYLCAWGTDGYGYTFGSGTRLTVV.

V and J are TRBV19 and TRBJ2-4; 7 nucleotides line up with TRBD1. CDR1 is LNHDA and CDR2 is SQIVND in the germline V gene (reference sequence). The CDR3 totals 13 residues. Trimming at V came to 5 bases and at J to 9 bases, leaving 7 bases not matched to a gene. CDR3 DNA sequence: TGTGCCAGTAGTCCCCATCGACAGGGCATTCAGTACTTC. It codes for CASSPHRQGIQYF.

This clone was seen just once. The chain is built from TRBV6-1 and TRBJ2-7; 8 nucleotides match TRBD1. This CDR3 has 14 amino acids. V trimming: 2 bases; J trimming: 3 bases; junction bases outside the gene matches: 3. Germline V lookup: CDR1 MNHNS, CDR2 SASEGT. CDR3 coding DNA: TGTGCCAGCAGTGAACAGGACAGGGTCTACGAGCAGTACTTC. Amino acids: CASSEQDRVYEQYF.

The CDR3 is CSVLTSGVYEQYF. CDR3 coding DNA: TGCAGCGTTTTAACTAGCGGGGTGTACGAGCAGTACTTC. The J gene is TRBJ2-7, the V gene TRBV29-1, with 10 bases that match TRBD2. Germline V gives CDR1 SQVTM, CDR2 ANQGSEA. This CDR3 region has 13 residues. The V segment lost 5 bases and the J segment 4 bases; nucleotides outside the gene matches: 5.

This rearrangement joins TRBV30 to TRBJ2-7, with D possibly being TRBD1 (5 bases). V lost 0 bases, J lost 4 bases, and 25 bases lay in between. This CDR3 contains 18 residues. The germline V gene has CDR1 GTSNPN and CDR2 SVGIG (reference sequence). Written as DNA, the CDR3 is TGTGCCTGGAGTGTACCACGACCTGACAGAGCCTTCTATTACGAGCAGTACTTC. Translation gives CAWSVPRPDRAFYYEQYF.

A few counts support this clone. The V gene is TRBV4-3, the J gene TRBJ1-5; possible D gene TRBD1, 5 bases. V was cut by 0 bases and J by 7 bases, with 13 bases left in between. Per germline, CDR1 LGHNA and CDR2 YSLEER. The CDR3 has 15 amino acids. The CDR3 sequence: CASSQDWGGGQPQHF. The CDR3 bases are TGCGCCAGCAGCCAAGATTGGGGGGGTGGACAGCCCCAGCATTTT.

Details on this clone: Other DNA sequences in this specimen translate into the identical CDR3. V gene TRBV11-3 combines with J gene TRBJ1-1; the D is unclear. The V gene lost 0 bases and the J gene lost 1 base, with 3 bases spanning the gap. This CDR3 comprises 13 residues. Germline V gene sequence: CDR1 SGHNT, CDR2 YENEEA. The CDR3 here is CASSLDRNTEAFF. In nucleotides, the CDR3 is TGTGCCAGCAGCTTAGACCGGAACACTGAAGCTTTCTTT. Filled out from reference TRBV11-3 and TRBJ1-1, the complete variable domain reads EAGVVQSPRYKIIEKKQPVAFWCNPISGHNTLYWYLQNLGQGPELLIRYENEEAVDDSQLPKDRFSAERLKGVDSTLKIQPAELGDSAVYLCASSLDRNTEAFFGQGTRLTVV.

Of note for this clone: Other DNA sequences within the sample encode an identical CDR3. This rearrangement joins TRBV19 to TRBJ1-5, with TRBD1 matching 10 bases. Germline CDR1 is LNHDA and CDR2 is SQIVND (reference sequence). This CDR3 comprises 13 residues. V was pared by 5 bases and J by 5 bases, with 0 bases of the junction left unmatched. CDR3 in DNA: TGTGCCAGTAGTGGGACAGGGGATCAGCCCCAGCATTTT. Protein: CASSGTGDQPQHF.